This T cell receptor (beta chain) is drawn from a study of T cell changes during pregnancy in multiple sclerosis. The data were produced by immunoSEQ multiplex PCR, yet TCRdb's version contains in-frame clones alone and is incomplete. The data show more than 55,000 clones, 91% seen once. Germline-derived CDR1 and CDR2 are MDHEN and SYDVKM. The CDR3 has 14 residues. V trimming: 5 bases; J trimming: 15 bases; junction bases outside the gene matches: 11. This TCR was sampled from a female donor in good health, enrolled as a control in a pregnancy study. The sequenced sample was peripheral blood, obtained in the third trimester of pregnancy. This chain links TRBV28 with TRBJ2-1; 12 nucleotides line up with TRBD2. The CDR3 DNA sequence: TGTGCCAGCAGTGTACTAGCGGGAGGCGCCGGTGCGTTCTTC. Its translation is CASSVLAGGAGAFF. The entire variable domain, with the rest obtained from reference TRBV28 and TRBJ2-1, is as follows: DVKVTQSSRYLVKRTGEKVFLECVQDMDHENMFWYRQDPGLGLRLIYFSYDVKMKEKGDIPEGYSVSREKKERFSLILESASTNQTSMYLCASSVLAGGAGAFFGPGTRLTVL.